This entry concerns a single T cell receptor beta chain. The data were taken from a study of T cell changes during pregnancy in multiple sclerosis. Germline V lookup: CDR1 MGHRA, CDR2 YSYEKL. The CDR3 contains 16 residues. V shed 3 bases, J shed 6 bases, and the junction held 8 bases outside the gene matches. Assay used: immunoSEQ multiplex PCR; TCRdb lists only in-frame clones, some missing. Here the sample spans 46,000 or so clones, just under 95% being singletons. Sequenced material: CD8+ T cells from peripheral blood mononuclear cells, taken after pregnancy. This chain links TRBV4-1 with TRBJ2-7; 13 nucleotides match TRBD2. This TCR was sampled from a female donor with multiple sclerosis, enrolled in a pregnancy study. The CDR3: CASSQSGLAGKGEQYF. Here the CDR3 DNA reads TGCGCCAGCAGCCAGTCGGGACTAGCGGGAAAAGGCGAGCAGTACTTC.